Listed below are T cell receptor beta chains from one sample, sequenced in a study of blood T cell repertoires in COVID-19. Assay used: immunoSEQ multiplex PCR; TCRdb lists only in-frame clones, some missing. Here the sample spans some 250,000 clones, approximately 91% being singletons. The sequencing input was PBMCs or T cells enriched from blood (not recorded which). All receptors derive from a woman in her thirties or forties with acute COVID-19. CDR3s include the opening cysteine and the closing phenylalanine or tryptophan. D genes are given only for firm matches. Size is stated for part of the rows, as once, few or many counts, or as a class when the clone is expanded.

clone_size,d_call,v_call,j_call,cdr3_aa,cdr3_nt
NA,TRBD1,TRBV19,TRBJ2-1,CASSETGTGINEQFF,TGTGCCAGTAGTGAAACCGGGACAGGGATCAATGAGCAGTTCTTC
NA,NA,TRBV5-1,TRBJ1-3,CASSQVGDSGNTIYF,TGCGCCAGCAGCCAGGTCGGGGACTCTGGAAACACCATATATTTT
NA,TRBD1,TRBV7-9,TRBJ1-1,CASSLRDRGPYTEAFF,TGTGCCAGCAGCTTAAGGGACAGGGGGCCGTACACTGAAGCTTTCTTT
NA,NA,TRBV19,TRBJ2-3,CASSIRRGVSTDTQYF,TGTGCCAGTAGTATCCGCCGCGGGGTCAGCACAGATACGCAGTATTTT
NA,NA,TRBV18,TRBJ2-3,CASSLDLGTDTQYF,TGTGCCAGCTCACTCGATCTAGGCACAGATACGCAGTATTTT
NA,NA,TRBV21-1,TRBJ2-1,CASSKGGQGGDEQFF,TGTGCCAGCAGCAAGGGTGGACAGGGAGGCGATGAGCAGTTCTTC
NA,NA,TRBV19,TRBJ1-5,CASSMNGGLFNQPQHF,TGTGCCAGTAGTATGAATGGGGGCCTTTTCAATCAGCCCCAGCATTTT
NA,NA,TRBV7-9,TRBJ1-1,CASSPAGGLNTEAFF,TGTGCCAGCAGCCCCGCGGGGGGCTTGAACACTGAAGCTTTCTTT
NA,TRBD2,TRBV5-6,TRBJ2-1,CASSSGGPSYNEQFF,TGTGCCAGCAGCTCGGGGGGTCCCTCCTACAATGAGCAGTTCTTC
NA,NA,TRBV28,TRBJ1-2,CASSFGSNYGYTF,TGTGCCAGCAGTTTCGGGTCTAACTATGGCTACACCTTC
NA,TRBD2,TRBV6-2/TRBV6-3,TRBJ2-5,CASSYRGGRPGGQYF,TGTGCCAGCAGTTATCGGGGGGGCCGTCCGGGTGGCCAGTACTTC
NA,NA,TRBV19,TRBJ2-7,CASTASDSPYEQYF,TGTGCCAGTACCGCCTCCGACAGCCCCTACGAGCAGTACTTC
NA,NA,TRBV5-4,TRBJ2-3,CASSLSIVSTDTQYF,TGTGCCAGCAGCTTGAGTATAGTCTCCACAGATACGCAGTATTTT
NA,NA,TRBV4-1,TRBJ1-1,CASSQDGHMNTEAFF,TGCGCCAGCAGCCAAGATGGACATATGAACACTGAAGCTTTCTTT
NA,TRBD1,TRBV27,TRBJ2-7,CASGTGGYEQYF,TGTGCCAGCGGGACAGGGGGCTACGAGCAGTACTTC
NA,NA,TRBV7-2,TRBJ1-1,CASSTTRGASEAFF,TGTGCCAGCAGCACCACCCGGGGGGCATCAGAAGCTTTCTTT
NA,TRBD2,TRBV7-3,TRBJ2-2,CASSPPPGLAGGTGELFF,TGTGCCAGCAGCCCGCCCCCGGGGCTAGCGGGAGGCACCGGGGAGCTGTTTTTT
NA,NA,TRBV7-6,TRBJ2-3,CASSLGERNTDTQYF,TGTGCCAGCAGCCTCGGGGAAAGGAACACAGATACGCAGTATTTT
NA,TRBD2,TRBV6-5,TRBJ2-2,CASISSGGYTGELFF,TGTGCCAGCATTTCGAGCGGGGGATACACCGGGGAGCTGTTTTTT
NA,TRBD1,TRBV2,TRBJ2-7,CASSDPTGGKDEQYF,TGTGCCAGCAGTGATCCGACAGGGGGCAAGGACGAGCAGTACTTC
NA,NA,TRBV3-1/TRBV3-2,TRBJ1-1,CASSQANSEAFF,TGTGCCAGCAGCCAAGCCAACAGTGAGGCTTTCTTT
NA,NA,TRBV5-5,TRBJ2-3,CASSLMAGGFSTDTQYF,TGTGCCAGCAGCTTGATGGCAGGGGGGTTCTCCACAGATACGCAGTATTTT
NA,TRBD1,TRBV7-9,TRBJ2-3,CASRRDRGGTDTQYF,TGTGCCAGCAGGCGGGACAGGGGCGGCACAGATACGCAGTATTTT
NA,TRBD1,TRBV19,TRBJ1-5,CASSLGQGGYQPQHF,TGTGCCAGTAGTCTCGGACAGGGAGGGTATCAGCCCCAGCATTTT
NA,TRBD2,TRBV28,TRBJ2-7,CASRGAGGIYEQYF,TGTGCCAGCAGGGGGGCGGGGGGAATCTACGAGCAGTACTTC
few,TRBD1,TRBV9,TRBJ1-1,CASTPQQGAYTEAFF,TGTGCCAGCACCCCGCAACAGGGGGCATACACTGAAGCTTTCTTT
NA,TRBD1,TRBV12-5,TRBJ1-2,CASGLVTGTAPIYGYTF,TGTGCTAGTGGTTTGGTTACCGGGACAGCTCCTATCTATGGCTACACCTTC
NA,TRBD2,TRBV5-1,TRBJ2-1,CASSFGAGAYNEQFF,TGCGCCAGCAGCTTCGGTGCGGGAGCCTACAATGAGCAGTTCTTC
NA,NA,TRBV9,TRBJ2-5,CASSTTDSPGTQYF,TGTGCCAGCAGCACCACGGACAGTCCGGGGACCCAGTACTTC
once,NA,TRBV6-4,TRBJ1-1,CASSSPGAGAFF,TGTGCCAGCAGCTCCCCAGGGGCGGGCGCTTTCTTT
NA,NA,TRBV19,TRBJ1-1,CASSNAGGTEAFF,TGTGCCAGTAGCAACGCCGGAGGGACTGAAGCTTTCTTT
NA,TRBD1,TRBV5-1,TRBJ2-7,CASSPLVGGTGVYEQYF,TGCGCCAGCAGCCCTTTGGTGGGGGGGACAGGGGTCTACGAGCAGTACTTC
NA,TRBD1,TRBV30,TRBJ1-6,CAWGGQGNSPLHF,TGTGCCTGGGGAGGACAGGGGAATTCACCCCTCCACTTT
NA,TRBD2,TRBV19,TRBJ2-3,CASSASGRARDTQYF,TGTGCCAGTAGTGCTAGCGGGAGGGCCAGAGATACGCAGTATTTT
NA,TRBD1,TRBV5-1,TRBJ1-5,CASSPDRGINQPQHF,TGCGCCAGCAGCCCGGACAGGGGAATCAATCAGCCCCAGCATTTT
few,TRBD2,TRBV7-9,TRBJ2-3,CASSSTGLAGTDTQYF,TGTGCCAGCAGCTCGACGGGACTAGCGGGCACAGATACGCAGTATTTT
NA,NA,TRBV7-2,TRBJ1-1,CASSLSPGLIFVAFF,TGTGCCAGCAGCTTATCCCCAGGGTTAATTTTTGTAGCTTTCTTT
NA,NA,TRBV5-5,TRBJ1-2,CASSLFQEPYGYTF,TGTGCCAGCAGCTTGTTCCAGGAACCGTATGGCTACACCTTC
NA,NA,TRBV28,TRBJ1-2,CASSPGNYGYTF,TGTGCCAGCAGTCCGGGGAACTATGGCTACACCTTC
NA,TRBD1,TRBV28,TRBJ1-5,CASSPRDRHNQPQHF,TGTGCCAGCAGTCCACGGGACAGGCATAATCAGCCCCAGCATTTT
NA,NA,TRBV9,TRBJ2-1,CASSAEGAYNEQFF,TGTGCCAGCAGCGCCGAGGGCGCGTACAATGAGCAGTTCTTC
NA,NA,TRBV11-1,TRBJ2-5,CASSLNSGYQETQYF,TGTGCCAGCAGCCTAAATTCGGGGTACCAAGAGACCCAGTACTTC
NA,TRBD1,TRBV7-2,TRBJ2-2,CASSWDRVGTGELFF,TGTGCCAGCAGCTGGGACAGGGTTGGGACCGGGGAGCTGTTTTTT
NA,TRBD1,TRBV18,TRBJ2-1,CASSPPGTGNEQFF,TGTGCCAGCTCACCCCCCGGGACAGGGAATGAGCAGTTCTTC
NA,NA,TRBV6-5,TRBJ1-2,CASSVREPFDGYTF,TGTGCCAGCAGCGTTCGGGAGCCTTTCGATGGCTACACCTTC